A single sample gave rise to the 7 T cell receptor beta chains below, sequenced in a study of T cell repertoires in cytomegalovirus infection. One entry per CDR3 protein results from TCRdb running MiXCR on the reads. The data contain 140,000 to 150,000 distinct CDR3 sequences, over 25% of them seen just once; the ten biggest clones take up roughly half. These TCRs' antigens remain unknown. The sample in question was CD8+ T cells from cultured PBMCs, obtained from culture after CMV antigen stimulation. These receptors originate from a human donor in good health (CMV status not recorded). Some clones in this sample may be carry-over from other donors' samples.

The chain uses TRBV7-8 and TRBJ2-3, with 7 bases that match TRBD1. From germline, CDR1 is SGHVS and CDR2 FQNEAQ. The junction had 12 bases not matched to a gene; V was cut back by 4 bases and J by 2 bases. There are 17 residues in the CDR3. CDR3 nucleotide sequence: TGTGCCAGCAGCTCCAAACTTACAGGGGCTATCACAGATACGCAGTATTTT. Translation gives CASSSKLTGAITDTQYF.

The CDR3 reads CASSNPDRGETQYF. Written as DNA, the CDR3 is TGTGCCAGCAGCAATCCGGACAGGGGAGAGACCCAGTACTTC. This chain joins TRBV11-2 and TRBJ2-5, with TRBD1 matching 9 bases. The CDR3 contains 14 residues. With 5 bases clipped from V and 4 bases from J, the junction kept 5 bases outside the gene matches. Germline V lookup: CDR1 SGHAT, CDR2 FQNNGV.

The chain couples TRBV19 to TRBJ2-3, with D maybe TRBD2 (6 bases). The CDR3 spans 16 residues. Germline V gene data show CDR1 as LNHDA and CDR2 as SQIVND (reference sequence). V was shortened by 3 bases and J by 0 bases, with 13 bases between the two germline ends. Written as DNA, the CDR3 is TGTGCCAGTAGTATCGGCTCCGGACTAAGCACAGATACGCAGTATTTT. Translated: CASSIGSGLSTDTQYF.

This clonotype was counted ten times or more. J is TRBJ1-1 and V is TRBV4-1; possible D gene TRBD1, 5 bases. The CDR3 is 15 amino acids. V gave up 1 base and J gave up 3 bases, with 12 bases separating them. Looked up from germline, CDR1 is MGHRA and CDR2 is YSYEKL. For the CDR3, the DNA is TGCGCCAGCAGCCAAGTCCTTCAGGGCTACACTGAAGCTTTCTTT. Translating gives CASSQVLQGYTEAFF.

The chain employs TRBV4-2 and TRBJ2-1; TRBD1 aligns across 10 bases. V was pared by 1 base and J by 10 bases, with 13 bases of the junction left unmatched. The CDR3 spans 17 residues. Germline CDR1 LGHNA, CDR2 YNFKEQ. Here the CDR3 DNA reads TGTGCCAGCAGCCAAGCGCCCAGGACAGGGGGATTTGGAGAGCAGTTCTTC. This gives the protein CASSQAPRTGGFGEQFF.

This clonotype was picked up many times. The rearrangement links TRBV7-6 to TRBJ2-7, with 8 bases aligning to TRBD2. Germline CDR1 SGHVS, CDR2 FNYEAQ. J lost 5 bases, V lost 3 bases, and 6 bases had no gene match. The CDR3 runs 14 residues. The CDR3 here is CASSFAGGTNEQYF. DNA for the CDR3: TGTGCCAGCAGCTTCGCGGGGGGTACGAACGAGCAGTACTTC.

This clonotype was counted a few times. The CDR3 sequence is CASTTLSGSPLHF. The CDR3 DNA sequence: TGTGCCAGCACGACTTTGAGTGGTTCACCCCTCCACTTT. The chain links TRBV7-9 to TRBJ1-6; no definite D call. CDR1 and CDR2 (germline): SEHNR, FQNEAQ (reference sequence). V lost 7 bases, J lost 9 bases, and 13 bases lay in between. The CDR3 has 13 residues.